This entry features one T cell receptor (beta chain) sequence. This entry is derived from a study of blood T cell repertoires in COVID-19. The Seattle patients, enrolled during active infection, were followed longitudinally. Trimming cost V 1 base and J 2 bases, with 14 bases left between them. Germline lookup yields CDR1 SGHTA and CDR2 FQGNSA. CDR3 length: 17 amino acids. This table comes from immunoSEQ multiplex PCR, and its TCRdb copy is limited to in-frame clones, with some not included. Altogether about 350,000 clones are present, 65% to 90% being singletons, with the ten largest covering 7.1%. The receptor's source is a woman aged 60-75 years with COVID-19, enrolled during active disease. The chain joins TRBV7-2 to TRBJ1-4, with D possibly being TRBD1 (6 bases). Sequenced input: peripheral blood. The CDR3 sequence is CASSLGDLQGTNEKLFF. CDR3 nucleotide sequence: TGTGCCAGCAGCTTAGGCGATTTACAGGGCACTAATGAAAAACTGTTTTTT. Variable domain in full (rest from reference TRBV7-2 and TRBJ1-4): GAGVSQSPSNKVTEKGKDVELRCDPISGHTALYWYRQSLGQGLEFLIYFQGNSAPDKSGLPSDRFSAERTGGSVSTLTIQRTQQEDSAVYLCASSLGDLQGTNEKLFFGSGTQLSVL.